Shown below are 2 T cell receptor beta chains from a single sample sequenced in a study of identical twins (dated by TCRdb to about 2016). Library preparation was by 5' RACE. For sequencing, an Illumina HiSeq 2000 was employed. Using fastp at Q25 and MiXCR, TCRdb reprocessed the public reads and kept productive beta chains. Rows are combined by CDR3 protein, so each entry shows the most common genes and DNA. A total of some 1,600,000 distinct CDR3 sequences appear in this sample, under 35% of them only once. The ten largest clones represent about 0.27% of the sample. Sequenced sample: cord blood. The source of these receptors is a newborn girl in good health.

There are a few counts of this clonotype. The chain couples TRBV12-3 or TRBV12-4 to TRBJ2-7; no definite D call. The CDR3 contains 14 residues. With 4 bases removed from V and 3 bases from J, the gap between germline ends came to 13 bases. The DNA of the CDR3 is TGTGCCAGCAGTTCGGCCCCAAAGGTCTACGAGCAGTACTTC. It codes for CASSSAPKVYEQYF.

This chain joins TRBV3-1 and TRBJ1-1; D not certain. The germline V and J ends were trimmed by 0 bases and 1 base, with 6 bases remaining between them. The CDR3 extends over 14 amino acids. In germline, CDR1 is LGHDT, CDR2 YNNKEL (reference sequence). In nucleotides, the CDR3 is TGTGCCAGCAGCCAAGAGGGCGGGAACACTGAAGCTTTCTTT. This encodes CASSQEGGNTEAFF.